The clone carrying this T cell receptor beta chain has just a few counts. J lost 14 bases, V lost 1 base, and 11 bases had no gene match. Germline V gene data show CDR1 as LGHDT and CDR2 as YNNKEL (reference sequence). The CDR3 spans 15 residues. The data originate from a study of blood T cell repertoires in COVID-19. Background on the study: Researchers got acute and convalescent COVID-19 samples from the United States, Italy and Spain.

Methods used by the authors: Nucleated cell number was recorded as an estimate derived from reference gene primer amplification. The protocol was immunoSEQ multiplex PCR, while the TCRdb copy is restricted to in-frame clones and leaves out a portion. D and trimming come from the DNA, and the V and J calls and clone size come from that table. The sample records 250,000 to 300,000 clones, roughly 85% being singletons. The chain carries TRBV3-1 (or the pseudogene TRBV3-2) and TRBJ1-6; TRBD1 agrees at 7 bases. The sample taken for sequencing was peripheral blood. The TCR originated in a man aged 50 or older with active or convalescent COVID-19. The DNA for the CDR3 is TGTGCCAGCAGCCAAGGATTAGGGACAGCAGTAACCCTCCACTTT. Translated, it gives CASSQGLGTAVTLHF.